A selection of T cell receptor beta chains follows, all from one sample in a study of OX40 agonist ivuxolimab in advanced cancers. Only in-frame clones appear in the TCRdb table, and some are missing; sequencing was by immunoSEQ multiplex PCR. The profile shows about 69,000 clones, roughly 90% of them singletons. This specimen was CD4+ or CD8+ T cells sorted from blood, taken in a trial of the OX40 agonist ivuxolimab. The receptors stem from an adult with an advanced solid tumor such as melanoma, head and neck, liver or kidney cancer. Both conserved end residues are part of each CDR3.

v_call cdr3_aa
TRBV11-2 CASSQQRDQPQHF
TRBV5-1 CASRLAVLSETQYF
TRBV28 CASSPPGRPLGANVLTF
TRBV19 CASSITGTVNTGELFF
TRBV5-5 CASSSYGLVRETQYF
TRBV7-3 CASSLNVAPGYNEQFF
TRBV7-9 CASSPTGFSYEQYF
TRBV6-1 CASRETGEGWAEAFF
TRBV28 CASSPQMTGSNEKLFF
TRBV4-1 CASSHYAVGTDSYEQYF
TRBV5-1 CASSLYRVRRDTQYF
TRBV19 CASSADRAAFF
TRBV18 CASSPDRGRTDTQYF
TRBV7-6 CASSNAGEWETQYF
TRBV21-1 CASSMQGVVLFIQETQYF
TRBV6-1 CASSEVGSSQPQHF